This T cell receptor (beta chain) comes out of a study of cytomegalovirus exposure and HLA in healthy donors. In the case of this clone: Its cognate antigen is unknown.

The PCR was carried out with 60 Vbeta primers and 13 Jbeta primers. Measured with immunoSEQ multiplex PCR; TCRdb has only the in-frame clones, and not every one. The top ten clones hold 2% to 2.5% of a sample with 110,000 to 150,000 clones, around 80% of them seen once. The V gene end was trimmed by 5 bases and the J gene end by 4 bases; junction bases not matched to a gene: 7. This CDR3 has 14 residues. Germline V gene lookup returns CDR1 SQVTM and CDR2 ANQGSEA. Overall study findings and caveats: The classifier reportedly diagnosed cytomegalovirus status with high specificity and sensitivity. A missense DCLRE1C variant was associated with V- and J-gene trimming of TCR beta chains in a later analysis, and an independent cohort replicated the association. In a later analysis, HLA-associated beta chains showed higher expansion and lower generation probabilities than comparable chains.

V and J are TRBV29-1 and TRBJ2-1; 8 bases map to TRBD2. The clonotype was recovered from a man aged 30-40 years in good health and CMV-seronegative. The sequencing sample was made of PBMCs. The CDR3 DNA reads as TGCAGCGTTACTAGCGGCCTGGGATACAATGAGCAGTTCTTC. Protein: CSVTSGLGYNEQFF.